This is a list of T cell receptor beta chains from one sample in a study of T cells in narcolepsy. Sequencing used immunoSEQ multiplex PCR; TCRdb keeps in-frame clones, though not all of them. Of about 30,000 clones listed, roughly four fifths were seen once; the top ten hold approximately 1%. The sample consisted of CD45RA- memory CD4+ T cells from PBMCs. The receptors derive from a human donor with narcolepsy. Each CDR3 is given with its conserved first and last residue. A D gene is named only where the DNA matches it firmly. Clone size is stated in some rows and not others, as once, few, many or a class when expanded.

CDR3aa: CASSGGTGFYEQYF; CDR3nt: TGTGCCAGCAGCGGAGGGACAGGGTTTTACGAGCAGTACTTC; v_gene: TRBV5-4; abundance: .; d_gene: TRBD1; j_gene: TRBJ2-7
CDR3aa: CAWSPAGKTDTQYF; CDR3nt: TGTGCCTGGAGTCCGGCAGGGAAGACAGATACGCAGTATTTT; v_gene: TRBV30; abundance: .; d_gene: .; j_gene: TRBJ2-3
CDR3aa: CASSLLLPEAFF; CDR3nt: TGTGCCAGCAGTCTCCTATTACCTGAAGCTTTCTTT; v_gene: TRBV28; abundance: .; d_gene: .; j_gene: TRBJ1-1
CDR3aa: CASSRDRDSPLHF; CDR3nt: TGTGCCAGCTCTCGTGACAGGGATTCACCCCTCCACTTT; v_gene: TRBV18; abundance: .; d_gene: TRBD1; j_gene: TRBJ1-6
CDR3aa: CASTPTGGYTDTQYF; CDR3nt: TGTGCCAGCACCCCGACAGGGGGGTATACAGATACGCAGTATTTT; v_gene: TRBV5-4; abundance: .; d_gene: TRBD1; j_gene: TRBJ2-3
CDR3aa: CASSPILGQGNYGYTF; CDR3nt: TGCGCCAGCAGCCCCATCCTCGGACAGGGAAACTATGGCTACACCTTC; v_gene: TRBV5-1; abundance: .; d_gene: TRBD1; j_gene: TRBJ1-2
CDR3aa: CASSSIMADTQYF; CDR3nt: TGTGCCAGCAGCTCAATAATGGCAGATACGCAGTATTTT; v_gene: TRBV7-9; abundance: .; d_gene: .; j_gene: TRBJ2-3
CDR3aa: CASSLSVGTSDSTDTQYF; CDR3nt: TGTGCCAGCAGTTTGTCAGTAGGGACTAGCGATAGCACAGATACGCAGTATTTT; v_gene: TRBV28; abundance: .; d_gene: TRBD2; j_gene: TRBJ2-3
CDR3aa: CASSLNRGMGGYTF; CDR3nt: TGTGCCAGCAGCTTGAATCGGGGGATGGGTGGCTACACCTTC; v_gene: TRBV5-6; abundance: .; d_gene: .; j_gene: TRBJ1-2
CDR3aa: CASSLASTSTDTQYF; CDR3nt: TGCGCCAGCAGCTTGGCGAGTACTAGCACAGATACGCAGTATTTT; v_gene: TRBV5-1; abundance: .; d_gene: .; j_gene: TRBJ2-3
CDR3aa: CASSRGVSGANVLTF; CDR3nt: TGTGCCAGCAGCCGAGGGGTCTCTGGGGCCAACGTCCTGACTTTC; v_gene: TRBV11-3; abundance: once; d_gene: .; j_gene: TRBJ2-6
CDR3aa: CASSLGPTNRDEQYF; CDR3nt: TGCGCCAGCAGCTTGGGTCCAACAAATAGGGACGAGCAGTACTTC; v_gene: TRBV5-1; abundance: .; d_gene: .; j_gene: TRBJ2-7
CDR3aa: CASSGRGRLNNEQFF; CDR3nt: TGTGCCAGCAGTGGGAGAGGTCGGCTTAACAATGAGCAGTTCTTC; v_gene: TRBV2; abundance: .; d_gene: .; j_gene: TRBJ2-1
CDR3aa: CASRPTGGRNEQYF; CDR3nt: TGTGCCAGCAGACCAACAGGGGGCAGGAACGAGCAGTACTTC; v_gene: TRBV6-1; abundance: .; d_gene: TRBD1; j_gene: TRBJ2-7
CDR3aa: CSARASTGEYF; CDR3nt: TGCAGTGCTAGAGCCTCGACAGGGGAGTACTTC; v_gene: TRBV20-1; abundance: .; d_gene: TRBD1; j_gene: TRBJ2-7
CDR3aa: CSAPGRSEAFF; CDR3nt: TGCAGTGCTCCCGGACGGTCTGAAGCTTTCTTT; v_gene: TRBV20-1; abundance: .; d_gene: .; j_gene: TRBJ1-1
CDR3aa: CASSYDNTEAFF; CDR3nt: TGTGCCAGCAGTTACGATAACACTGAAGCTTTCTTT; v_gene: TRBV6-5; abundance: .; d_gene: .; j_gene: TRBJ1-1
CDR3aa: CASSESRTDGYTF; CDR3nt: TGCGCCAGCAGTGAAAGTAGGACAGATGGCTACACCTTC; v_gene: TRBV10-2; abundance: .; d_gene: .; j_gene: TRBJ1-2
CDR3aa: CASSLMDSGANVLTF; CDR3nt: TGTGCCAGCAGCTTAATGGACTCTGGGGCCAACGTCCTGACTTTC; v_gene: TRBV7-8; abundance: .; d_gene: .; j_gene: TRBJ2-6
CDR3aa: CASSETSGRAGYEQYF; CDR3nt: TGTGCCAGCAGCGAGACTAGCGGGAGGGCCGGGTACGAGCAGTACTTC; v_gene: TRBV11-2; abundance: few; d_gene: TRBD2; j_gene: TRBJ2-7
CDR3aa: CASSLGKGTPNYGYTF; CDR3nt: TGTGCCAGCAGCTTAGGCAAGGGAACCCCAAACTATGGCTACACCTTC; v_gene: TRBV11-3; abundance: .; d_gene: .; j_gene: TRBJ1-2
CDR3aa: CASSFGRGSHYEQYF; CDR3nt: TGTGCCAGCAGTTTCGGAAGGGGGTCCCACTACGAGCAGTACTTC; v_gene: TRBV27; abundance: .; d_gene: .; j_gene: TRBJ2-7
CDR3aa: CASSLGLYSNQPQHF; CDR3nt: TGTGCCAGCAGCCTGGGTCTTTATAGCAATCAGCCCCAGCATTTT; v_gene: TRBV28; abundance: .; d_gene: .; j_gene: TRBJ1-5
CDR3aa: CSVDPRQETQYF; CDR3nt: TGCAGCGTTGACCCTAGACAAGAGACCCAGTACTTC; v_gene: TRBV29-1; abundance: .; d_gene: .; j_gene: TRBJ2-5
CDR3aa: CASSQGTGGAETQYF; CDR3nt: TGTGCCAGCAGCCAGGGGACAGGGGGCGCGGAGACCCAGTACTTC; v_gene: TRBV5-4; abundance: .; d_gene: TRBD1; j_gene: TRBJ2-5
CDR3aa: CASRYEPGGVYEQYF; CDR3nt: TGCGCCAGCAGATACGAACCGGGAGGTGTTTACGAGCAGTACTTC; v_gene: TRBV5-1; abundance: .; d_gene: TRBD2; j_gene: TRBJ2-7